Each of the 20 T cell receptor beta chains below was sequenced from the same sample in a study of blood T cell repertoires in COVID-19. The table came from immunoSEQ multiplex PCR; TCRdb's copy has only in-frame clones and leaves some out. The sample lists about 120,000 clones; about 80% were seen once. The specimen sequenced was peripheral blood. Source of these receptors: a man between 35 and 55 years old with active or convalescent COVID-19.

This sequence joins TRBV19 and TRBJ1-1; TRBD1 is a possible D gene (5 bases). The CDR3 extends over 16 amino acids. The ends were cut back, 4 bases at V and 1 base at J, with 16 bases in the middle. Germline V gene lookup returns CDR1 LNHDA and CDR2 SQIVND (reference sequence). The CDR3 DNA follows: TGTGCCAGTAGTACCCTACAGGATCCAAGGAACACTGAAGCTTTCTTT. Translation: CASSTLQDPRNTEAFF.

The V call is TRBV5-4, the J call TRBJ2-5, with 13 nucleotides matching TRBD2. The CDR3 length is 16 residues. V was clipped by 1 base and J by 5 bases; unmatched bases: 5. The V gene's germline CDR1 is SGHNT and CDR2 YYREEE (reference sequence). CDR3 bases: TGTGCCAGCAGCTTGTCGACTAGCGGGAGGAGGGAGACCCAGTACTTC. This codes for CASSLSTSGRRETQYF.

In DNA form, the CDR3 reads TGCAGCGTTGGGGCCCAGGGGGCCAATTCACCCCTCCACTTT. Amino acid sequence: CSVGAQGANSPLHF. The genes are TRBV29-1 and TRBJ1-6, with TRBD1 identical over 8 bases. The CDR3 consists of 14 residues. CDR1 and CDR2 from the germline V gene are SQVTM and ANQGSEA. Unmatched junction bases numbered 6, after V lost 4 bases and J lost 7 bases.

The chain's CDR3 is CASSPHYRNTEAFF. The CDR3 DNA follows: TGTGCCAGCAGCCCCCACTATCGTAACACTGAAGCTTTCTTT. The chain carries TRBV9 and TRBJ1-1; D is undetermined. The CDR3 runs to 14 residues. CDR1 is SGDLS and CDR2 is YYNGEE in the germline V gene. Trimming stripped 4 bases from V and 2 bases from J, with 12 bases between.

This chain connects TRBV6-5 to TRBJ2-7; D perhaps matches TRBD1 (5 bases). The CDR3 length is 16 residues. Germline-derived CDR1 and CDR2 are MNHEY and SVGAGI. Trimming shortened V by 0 bases and J by 2 bases, and 14 bases separated the two germline ends. As DNA, the CDR3 is TGTGCCAGCAGTTACTCGACAGTACATCCAACCTACGAGCAGTACTTC. As protein: CASSYSTVHPTYEQYF.

V is TRBV29-1 and J is TRBJ2-7; 10 bases match TRBD2. The CDR3 spans 14 residues. Germline V lookup: CDR1 SQVTM, CDR2 ANQGSEA. Losses at the gene ends were 6 bases for V and 3 bases for J; bases not matched to a gene: 8. As DNA, the CDR3 is TGCAGCGTCGTAACTAGCGGGGCCAGCTACGAGCAGTACTTC. As protein: CSVVTSGASYEQYF.

This chain connects TRBV7-2 to TRBJ2-3, with 8 bases lining up with TRBD1. The germline gives CDR1 SGHTA, CDR2 FQGNSA. This CDR3 region has 16 residues. J was trimmed by 0 bases and V by 6 bases; bases with no gene match: 8. As DNA, the CDR3 is TGTGCCAGCAGTCCATCCGGGACAGGAAGCACAGATACGCAGTATTTT. Protein: CASSPSGTGSTDTQYF.

The chain employs TRBV27 and TRBJ1-1; the D is unclear. CDR3 length equals 13 residues. Trimming cost V 6 bases and J 1 base, with 9 bases left between them. Germline CDR1 is MNHEY and CDR2 is SMNVEV (reference sequence). CDR3 DNA: TGTGCCAGCAGGGCCAGGTGGAACACTGAAGCTTTCTTT. This gives the protein CASRARWNTEAFF.

The chain is built from TRBV11-3 and TRBJ1-4; TRBD1 matches at 7 bases. Germline V gives CDR1 SGHNT, CDR2 YENEEA. Unmatched junction bases numbered 11, after V lost 8 bases and J lost 5 bases. The CDR3 length is 15 residues. The CDR3 is CASALGDSKNEKLFF. DNA of the CDR3: TGTGCCAGCGCCCTGGGGGACAGCAAAAATGAAAAACTGTTTTTT.

The J gene is TRBJ1-3, the V gene TRBV24-1; possibly TRBD1 for D (6 bases). The CDR3 length is 14 residues. CDR1 KGHDR and CDR2 SFDVKD come from the germline V gene. Between the trimmed V and J ends, which lost 3 bases and 4 bases, there was a span of 9 bases. CDR3 bases: TGTGCCACCAGTGATGGGACACGAGGAAACACCATATATTTT. Translated, it gives CATSDGTRGNTIYF.

The chain links TRBV4-2 to TRBJ1-1, with D possibly matching TRBD1 (5 bases). The germline V and J ends were trimmed by 4 bases and 2 bases, with 8 bases remaining between them. This CDR3 has 13 amino acids. Germline V gene lookup returns CDR1 LGHNA and CDR2 YNFKEQ. CDR3 nucleotides: TGTGCCAGCAGCCGCGACAGCAACACTGAAGCTTTCTTT. This gives the protein CASSRDSNTEAFF.

The sample holds a few counts of this clone. The gene calls are TRBV11-2 and TRBJ1-2; TRBD1 matches at 10 bases. Per the germline V gene, CDR1 is SGHAT and CDR2 is FQNNGV. This CDR3 contains 13 residues. Trimming took 5 bases from V and 7 from J; bases not matched to a gene: 4. The CDR3 DNA sequence: TGTGCCAGCAGCCCGGGGACAGGGGTTGGCTACACCTTC. Amino acid sequence: CASSPGTGVGYTF. The whole variable domain, filled in from reference TRBV11-2 and TRBJ1-2, reads EAGVAQSPRYKIIEKRQSVAFWCNPISGHATLYWYQQILGQGPKLLIQFQNNGVVDDSQLPKDRFSAERLKGVDSTLKIQPAKLEDSAVYLCASSPGTGVGYTFGSGTRLTVV.

The rearrangement links TRBV28 to TRBJ2-1; 7 nucleotides align to TRBD1. Germline loops: CDR1 MDHEN, CDR2 SYDVKM. V dropped 3 bases and J dropped 0; count of bases not matched to a gene: 8. The CDR3 sequence is 17 residues long. Here the CDR3 DNA reads TGTGCCAGCAGTTTCCCTTCCTGGGACAGCTCCTACAATGAGCAGTTCTTC. Its translation is CASSFPSWDSSYNEQFF.

CDR3 in amino acids: CASSFENEKLFF. CDR3 DNA sequence: TGTGCCAGCAGCTTTGAGAATGAAAAACTGTTTTTT. This chain joins TRBV7-2 and TRBJ1-4; D not resolved. V was trimmed by 3 bases and J by 5 bases, leaving 4 bases between them. The CDR3 has 12 amino acids. CDR1 and CDR2 from the germline V gene are SGHTA and FQGNSA.

The genes are TRBV11-2 and TRBJ1-1, with 8 bases that match TRBD1. Trimming removed 5 bases from V and 1 base from J; junction bases left unmatched: 6. Germline V gives CDR1 SGHAT, CDR2 FQNNGV. This CDR3 is 15 amino acids long. CDR3 in DNA: TGTGCCAGCAGCCCCGGGGACAGGACGAACACTGAAGCTTTCTTT. This codes for CASSPGDRTNTEAFF.

The rearrangement joins TRBV2 to TRBJ2-1; 10 nucleotides line up with TRBD2. The germline V gene has CDR1 SNHLY and CDR2 FYNNEI. V was clipped by 6 bases and J by 0 bases; unmatched bases: 5. This CDR3 is 16 amino acids long. The CDR3 DNA sequence: TGTGCCAGCAGCCGACTAGCGGGCTACTCCTACAATGAGCAGTTCTTC. Protein: CASSRLAGYSYNEQFF.

The chain has TRBV2 and TRBJ2-1; 8 bases fit TRBD2. In germline, CDR1 is SNHLY, CDR2 FYNNEI. Trimming removed 9 bases from V and 3 bases from J; junction bases left unmatched: 7. The CDR3 is 14 residues long. CDR3 nucleotides: TGTGCCAGAGAGAAGGCGGGAGGCTACAATGAGCAGTTCTTC. Translation gives CAREKAGGYNEQFF.

This clone has only one observation. The V and J genes are TRBV28 and TRBJ1-2; no reliable D call. The CDR3 is 12 amino acids. Per the germline V gene, CDR1 is MDHEN and CDR2 is SYDVKM. V shed 7 bases and J shed 4 bases, with 10 bases lying between them. This CDR3 is CASTPAAYGYTF. CDR3 in DNA: TGTGCCAGCACCCCGGCGGCCTATGGCTACACCTTC.

The chain has TRBV5-1 and TRBJ1-1, with 10 bases that match TRBD1. The junction had 15 bases not matched to a gene; V was cut back by 0 bases and J by 10 bases. Germline V gene lookup returns CDR1 SGHRS and CDR2 YFSETQ. The CDR3 sequence is 17 residues long. CDR3 nucleotide sequence: TGCGCCAGCAGCTTGGGGGACAGGGGACGTTCGGGCCTTGGAGCTTTCTTT. Residues: CASSLGDRGRSGLGAFF.

The chain combines TRBV30 with TRBJ2-7; TRBD2 agrees at 8 bases. Germline V gene sequence: CDR1 GTSNPN, CDR2 SVGIG (reference sequence). Losses at the gene ends were 7 bases for V and 2 bases for J; bases not matched to a gene: 10. CDR3 size: 14 residues. CDR3 sequence: CALNLAGAAYEQYF. In nucleotides, the CDR3 is TGTGCCTTGAATCTAGCGGGTGCCGCCTACGAGCAGTACTTC.